What follows are 31 T cell receptor beta chains derived from one specimen sequenced in a study of blood T cells in healthy people across ages. The second PCR ran 7 to 11 cycles with a sample-barcoded 5' primer and J-beta primers. TCRdb re-analysed the 5' RACE reads in MiXCR, keeping a single row per CDR3 protein. The table records approximately 680,000 distinct CDR3 sequences, about a third of them present only once. The specimen sequenced was blood. These receptors were obtained from an elderly woman in good health.

The sample holds many counts of this clonotype. V is TRBV7-2 and J is TRBJ2-3; 8 bases align to TRBD2. Trimming cost V 1 base and J 1 base; bases outside gene matches: 13. The germline V gene encodes CDR1 SGHTA and CDR2 FQGNSA. The CDR3 sequence is 19 residues long. The CDR3 protein is CASSLELRKRGTGTDTQYF. The CDR3 DNA reads TGTGCCAGCAGCTTAGAGTTAAGGAAGCGGGGGACCGGCACAGATACGCAGTATTTT.

The chain uses TRBV20-1 and TRBJ1-2; TRBD1 is a possible D gene (5 bases). This CDR3 has 14 residues. CDR1 and CDR2 (germline): DFQATT, SNEGSKA (reference sequence). Trimming stripped 1 base from V and 2 bases from J, with 11 bases between. As DNA, the CDR3 is TGCAGTGCTAGAGCCCAGGGTCTGAACTATGGCTACACCTTC. Translated, it gives CSARAQGLNYGYTF.

In its sample, this clonotype was seen many times. This chain's CDR3 is CASSPTALQNYEQYF. CDR3 DNA: TGTGCCAGCAGCCCAACCGCCCTACAGAACTACGAGCAGTACTTC. The chain has TRBV3-1 and TRBJ2-7; the D is unclear. V gave up 4 bases and J gave up 3 bases, with 16 bases separating them. This CDR3 is 15 amino acids long. CDR1 and CDR2 from the germline V gene are LGHDT and YNNKEL (reference sequence).

A few counts support this clonotype. The chain has TRBV20-1 and TRBJ2-2; D is unresolved. CDR3 length: 14 amino acids. V shed 5 bases and J shed 4 bases, with 14 bases lying between them. The germline V gene has CDR1 DFQATT and CDR2 SNEGSKA (reference sequence). Here the CDR3 reads CSASGPWGTGELFF. DNA for the CDR3: TGCAGTGCTTCCGGGCCATGGGGCACCGGGGAGCTGTTTTTT.

The chain employs TRBV20-1 and TRBJ2-3; 7 nucleotides line up with TRBD1. V was clipped by 7 bases and J by 1 base; unmatched bases: 5. Germline CDR1 DFQATT, CDR2 SNEGSKA (reference sequence). The CDR3 runs to 13 residues. As DNA, the CDR3 is TGCAGTGACAGGGGCCTCGGCACAGATACGCAGTATTTT. Translation gives CSDRGLGTDTQYF.

This clonotype was recorded many times. This chain connects TRBV3-1 to TRBJ2-3; D unclear. The germline V and J ends were trimmed by 0 bases and 5 bases, with 9 bases remaining between them. The CDR3 extends over 14 amino acids. The germline CDR1 and CDR2 sequences are LGHDT and YNNKEL (reference sequence). The CDR3 sequence: CASSQDLYGDTQYF. The CDR3 DNA is TGTGCCAGCAGCCAAGATCTTTACGGAGATACGCAGTATTTT.

In its sample, this clonotype was seen a few times. V is TRBV20-1 and J is TRBJ2-3; possibly TRBD2 for D (6 bases). Per germline, CDR1 DFQATT and CDR2 SNEGSKA (reference sequence). Deletions cut 3 bases from V and 2 bases from J, with 15 bases between. There are 15 residues in the CDR3. Here the CDR3 DNA reads TGCAGTGCTAGCAAGCGGGTTGGGCTCACAGATACGCAGTATTTT. It translates to CSASKRVGLTDTQYF.

This clonotype has more than one count but fewer than ten. CDR3 DNA sequence: TGCAGTGCTACCGACAGGATGAACACTGAAGCTTTCTTT. Protein: CSATDRMNTEAFF. The gene calls are TRBV20-1 and TRBJ1-1; D is possibly TRBD1 (6 bases). The CDR3 spans 13 residues. Trimming pared 4 bases from V and 0 bases from J, leaving 9 bases between. Germline lookup yields CDR1 DFQATT and CDR2 SNEGSKA (reference sequence).

This clonotype has a handful of counts. The chain joins TRBV9 to TRBJ1-5, with a tentative D call TRBD1 (5 bases). Germline V gives CDR1 SGDLS, CDR2 YYNGEE. The CDR3 is made up of 15 amino acids. V was trimmed by 3 bases and J by 5 bases, leaving 15 bases between them. The CDR3 spells CASSADPRGDQPQHF. Written as DNA, the CDR3 is TGTGCCAGCAGCGCGGACCCGCGGGGGGATCAGCCCCAGCATTTT.

The chain is built from TRBV6-4 and TRBJ1-1; D gene uncertain. V lost 6 bases and J 2 bases, leaving 10 bases between the germline ends. The germline V gene has CDR1 MRHNA and CDR2 SNTAGT. This CDR3 has 13 residues. As DNA, the CDR3 is TGTGCCAGCAGCCGGGCATTTAACACTGAAGCTTTCTTT. It encodes CASSRAFNTEAFF.

At least ten counts were recorded for this clonotype. This chain connects TRBV9 to TRBJ2-6; no definite D call. Deletions cut 1 base from V and 1 base from J, with 6 bases between. The germline gives CDR1 SGDLS, CDR2 YYNGEE. The CDR3 contains 15 residues. The CDR3 spells CASSVPKSGANVLTF. The CDR3 nucleotides read TGTGCCAGCAGCGTACCCAAATCTGGGGCCAACGTCCTGACTTTC. Looking up the rest from reference TRBV9 and TRBJ2-6 gives the full variable domain: DSGVTQTPKHLITATGQRVTLRCSPRSGDLSVYWYQQSLDQGLQFLIQYYNGEERAKGNILERFSAQQFPDLHSELNLSSLELGDSALYFCASSVPKSGANVLTFGAGSRLTVL.

The chain recombines TRBV20-1 with TRBJ1-2, with a possible D match to TRBD1 (6 bases). The CDR3 loop spans 14 amino acids. The V end was cut by 2 bases, the J end by 7 bases, with 17 bases between. The germline V gene has CDR1 DFQATT and CDR2 SNEGSKA (reference sequence). The chain's CDR3 is CSARPGGGMVGYTF. In DNA form, the CDR3 reads TGCAGTGCTAGACCGGGAGGGGGAATGGTTGGCTACACCTTC.

This clonotype was counted many times. The chain links TRBV4-3 to TRBJ1-2; D perhaps matches TRBD1 (5 bases). V lost 3 bases and J lost 4, with 15 bases in between. The CDR3 runs to 15 residues. CDR1 and CDR2 from the germline V gene are LGHNA and YSLEER. The CDR3 reads CASSQATGTGYGYTF. CDR3 nucleotide sequence: TGCGCCAGCAGCCAGGCTACCGGGACGGGCTATGGCTACACCTTC.

This clonotype was counted many times. In nucleotides, the CDR3 is TGCGCCAGCAGTATTACCGGGGACGAGCAGTACTTC. This codes for CASSITGDEQYF. The genes are TRBV5-1 and TRBJ2-7; possibly TRBD2 for D (5 bases). V was trimmed by 5 bases and J by 5 bases, leaving 11 bases between them. Per germline, CDR1 SGHRS and CDR2 YFSETQ. The CDR3 is made up of 12 amino acids. The complete variable domain, with remaining parts taken from reference TRBV5-1 and TRBJ2-7, reads KAGVTQTPRYLIKTRGQQVTLSCSPISGHRSVSWYQQTPGQGLQFLFEYFSETQRNKGNFPGRFSGRQFSNSRSEMNVSTLELGDSALYLCASSITGDEQYFGPGTRLTVT.

This clonotype turned up a few times. A much bigger clone sits one base away, suggesting this may be a read error. The genes are TRBV7-7 and TRBJ2-7; D might be TRBD1 or TRBD2, each matching 6 bases. The J call could be wrong; TRBJ2-5 is a better fit for the DNA end. This CDR3 comprises 15 residues. Germline V gene lookup returns CDR1 SSHAT and CDR2 FNYEAQ (reference sequence). Here the CDR3 reads CAGSLIRGSGETQYF. The CDR3 nucleotides are TGTGCTGGCAGCCTCATCAGGGGAAGCGGGGAGACCCAGTACTTC.

The V call is TRBV18, the J call TRBJ1-2; D is uncertain. CDR1 KGHSH and CDR2 LQKENI come from the germline V gene. Trimming took 0 bases from V and 5 from J, leaving 13 bases between them. This CDR3 has 15 residues. This chain's CDR3 is CASSPPWGLGYGYTF. CDR3 nucleotide sequence: TGTGCCAGCTCACCACCGTGGGGTTTAGGATATGGCTACACCTTC.

The CDR3 DNA reads as TGCGCCAGCAGCTTACAGGGGATGATAGAGACCCAGTACTTC. Translating gives CASSLQGMIETQYF. The chain uses TRBV5-1 and TRBJ2-5; 7 bases fit TRBD1. With V trimmed by 2 bases and J by 4 bases, 5 bases remained unmatched. This CDR3 is 14 amino acids long. Germline assignment: CDR1 SGHRS and CDR2 YFSETQ.

The J gene is TRBJ1-1, the V gene TRBV6-5; D might be TRBD1 (6 bases). Trimming took 0 bases from V and 4 from J, leaving 15 bases between them. Germline CDR1 MNHEY, CDR2 SVGAGI. CDR3 size: 16 residues. The CDR3 sequence is CASSYSLTGYGTEAFF. The CDR3 DNA reads TGTGCCAGCAGTTACTCTCTCACAGGGTACGGCACTGAAGCTTTCTTT.

This clonotype was seen repeatedly, ten times or more. The CDR3 DNA reads as TGTGCCAGCAGCTTAACCAGGGAACTGGATGGCTACACCTTC. This codes for CASSLTRELDGYTF. The chain couples TRBV7-3 to TRBJ1-2; possibly TRBD1 for D (5 bases). Germline lookup yields CDR1 SGHTA and CDR2 FQGTGA. The CDR3 consists of 14 residues. Trimming took off 0 bases at V and 6 bases at J, with 11 bases between the two ends. The entire variable domain, with the rest obtained from reference TRBV7-3 and TRBJ1-2, is as follows: GAGVSQTPSNKVTEKGKYVELRCDPISGHTALYWYRQSLGQGPEFLIYFQGTGAADDSGLPNDRFFAVRPEGSVSTLKIQRTERGDSAVYLCASSLTRELDGYTFGSGTRLTVV.

The rearrangement uses TRBV6-5 and TRBJ1-1; a possible D gene is TRBD1 (6 bases). The V end was cut by 6 bases, the J end by 8 bases, with 10 bases between. Germline-derived CDR1 and CDR2 are MNHEY and SVGAGI. The CDR3 totals 11 residues. CDR3 nucleotides: TGTGCCAGCAGGAGTCAGGGGGAAGCTTTCTTT. Translation gives CASRSQGEAFF.

Concerning this clonotype: This clone may be a read error of a much larger clone one base away. The chain joins TRBV9 to TRBJ2-7, with unresolved D. This CDR3 spans 14 amino acids. V lost 0 bases and J lost 7, with 14 bases in between. Per germline, CDR1 SGDLS and CDR2 YYNGEE. As DNA, the CDR3 is TGTGCCAGCAGCGTAGCCATTGGAAGGTATGAGCAGTACTTC. Its translation: CASSVAIGRYEQYF.

There are many counts of this clonotype. V and J are TRBV2 and TRBJ2-3; D gene uncertain. Between the trimmed V and J ends, which lost 2 bases and 0 bases, there was a span of 18 bases. This CDR3 comprises 18 residues. Germline assignment: CDR1 SNHLY and CDR2 FYNNEI. The CDR3 is CASSEIVLGQASTDTQYF. DNA of the CDR3: TGTGCCAGCAGTGAAATCGTATTGGGTCAGGCTAGCACAGATACGCAGTATTTT.

In this sample, this clonotype turned up a few times. This chain connects TRBV29-1 to TRBJ1-1; D gene uncertain. Per germline, CDR1 SQVTM and CDR2 ANQGSEA. This CDR3 is built from 14 residues. The V and J ends lost 4 bases and 4 bases respectively, with 16 bases between them. The CDR3 sequence is CSVGSWFSLTEAFF. The CDR3 DNA reads TGCAGCGTTGGGTCATGGTTCTCACTCACTGAAGCTTTCTTT. Filled out from reference TRBV29-1 and TRBJ1-1, the complete variable domain reads SAVISQKPSRDICQRGTSLTIQCQVDSQVTMMFWYRQQPGQSLTLIATANQGSEATYESGFVIDKFPISRPNLTFSTLTVSNMSPEDSSIYLCSVGSWFSLTEAFFGQGTRLTVV.

The chain couples TRBV6-2 or TRBV6-3 to TRBJ1-2, with 7 positions matching TRBD1. V was clipped by 6 bases and J by 0 bases; unmatched bases: 4. CDR1 is MNHEY and CDR2 is SVGEGT in the germline V gene. This CDR3 spans 14 amino acids. The CDR3 sequence is CASRRGTANYGYTF. The DNA for the CDR3 is TGTGCCAGCAGACGTGGGACAGCTAACTATGGCTACACCTTC.

In its sample, this clonotype was seen many times. This sequence joins TRBV6-1 and TRBJ1-2; D is unclear. This CDR3 spans 15 amino acids. Germline lookup yields CDR1 MNHNS and CDR2 SASEGT. V shed 1 base and J shed 3 bases, with 12 bases lying between them. CDR3 residues: CASSEEREGYYGYTF. The DNA for the CDR3 is TGTGCCAGCAGTGAAGAAAGGGAGGGATACTATGGCTACACCTTC.

This clonotype was observed at least ten times. The rearrangement uses TRBV27 and TRBJ2-3; D remains unclear. The CDR3 has 14 residues. Germline V gene lookup returns CDR1 MNHEY and CDR2 SMNVEV (reference sequence). The V end was cut by 5 bases, the J end by 4 bases, with 13 bases between. CDR3 sequence reads: CASSGFPSPDTQYF. The CDR3 DNA reads TGTGCCAGCAGTGGATTTCCGAGCCCAGATACGCAGTATTTT.

Note on this clonotype: A junction boundary mismatches the germline segment, possibly from a read error. This sequence joins TRBV7-2 and TRBJ2-1; 13 bases align to TRBD2. Germline V gene lookup returns CDR1 SGHTA and CDR2 FQGNSA. This CDR3 has 15 residues. The CDR3 DNA follows: TGTGCCGGCAGCCGGACTAGCGGGAGTTACAATGAGCAGTTCTTC. Translation: CAGSRTSGSYNEQFF.

Worth noting for this clonotype: A clone one base away is much larger, so this may be a read error. V usage is TRBV7-9 and J usage is TRBJ2-3; a weak D match, TRBD1 (5 bases). In germline, CDR1 is SEHNR, CDR2 FQNEAQ (reference sequence). This CDR3 contains 14 residues. CDR3 DNA: TGTGCCAGCAGCTCGGTACTTAGCACAGGTACGCAGTATTTT. It specifies CASSSVLSTGTQYF. Variable domain in full (rest from reference TRBV7-9 and TRBJ2-3): DTGVSQNPRHKITKRGQNVTFRCDPISEHNRLYWYRQTLGQGPEFLTYFQNEAQLEKSRLLSDRFSAERPKGSFSTLEIQRTEQGDSAMYLCASSSVLSTGTQYFGPGTRLTVL.

At least ten counts were recorded for this clonotype. The rearrangement uses TRBV10-3 and TRBJ1-1; D uncertain. Between the trimmed V and J ends, which lost 4 bases and 8 bases, there was a span of 17 bases. Germline CDR1 ENHRY, CDR2 SYGVKD. This CDR3 region has 14 residues. The CDR3 here is CAISGGALEPEAFF. CDR3 nucleotides: TGTGCCATCAGTGGAGGCGCGCTGGAACCAGAAGCTTTCTTT.

This clonotype was detected ten times or more. This rearrangement joins TRBV19 to TRBJ2-7; 8 nucleotides align to TRBD1. Germline-derived CDR1 and CDR2 are LNHDA and SQIVND (reference sequence). The length of the CDR3 is 14 residues. With 5 bases clipped from V and 0 bases from J, the junction kept 3 bases outside the gene matches. Here the CDR3 DNA reads TGTGCCAGTAGTTTGACAGGGGTCTCCTACGAGCAGTACTTC. Amino acid sequence: CASSLTGVSYEQYF.

This clonotype was counted at least ten times. J is TRBJ2-3 and V is TRBV19, with 9 positions matching TRBD1. This CDR3 has 17 amino acids. V shed 2 bases and J 0 bases; nucleotides not matched to a gene: 6. Germline V gene data show CDR1 as LNHDA and CDR2 as SQIVND (reference sequence). DNA for the CDR3: TGTGCCAGTAGTATAAGGGGACAGGGACGAAGCACAGATACGCAGTATTTT. As protein: CASSIRGQGRSTDTQYF.